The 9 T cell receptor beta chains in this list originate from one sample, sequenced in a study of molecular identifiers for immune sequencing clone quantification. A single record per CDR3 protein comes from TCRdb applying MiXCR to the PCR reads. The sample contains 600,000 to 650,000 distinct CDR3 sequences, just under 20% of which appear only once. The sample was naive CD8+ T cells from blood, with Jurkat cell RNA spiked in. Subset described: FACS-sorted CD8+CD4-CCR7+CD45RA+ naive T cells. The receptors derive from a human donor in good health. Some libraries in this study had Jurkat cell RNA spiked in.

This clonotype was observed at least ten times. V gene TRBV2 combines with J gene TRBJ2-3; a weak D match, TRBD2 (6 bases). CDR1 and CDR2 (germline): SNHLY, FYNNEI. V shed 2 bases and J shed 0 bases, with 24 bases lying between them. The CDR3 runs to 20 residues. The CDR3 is CASSENIGTAPESSTDTQYF. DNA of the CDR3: TGTGCCAGCAGTGAAAACATCGGGACTGCACCCGAATCTAGCACAGATACGCAGTATTTT. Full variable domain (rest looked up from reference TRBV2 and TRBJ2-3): EPEVTQTPSHQVTQMGQEVILRCVPISNHLYFYWYRQILGQKVEFLVSFYNNEISEKSEIFDDQFSVERPDGSNFTLKIRSTKLEDSAMYFCASSENIGTAPESSTDTQYFGPGTRLTVL.

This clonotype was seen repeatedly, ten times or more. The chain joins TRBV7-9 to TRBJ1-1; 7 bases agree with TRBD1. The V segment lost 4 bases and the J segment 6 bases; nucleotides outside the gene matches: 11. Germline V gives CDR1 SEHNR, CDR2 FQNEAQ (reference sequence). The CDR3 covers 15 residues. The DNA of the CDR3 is TGTGCCAGCAGCTCAACAGGGGCCCTTTTCGCTGAAGCTTTCTTT. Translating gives CASSSTGALFAEAFF.

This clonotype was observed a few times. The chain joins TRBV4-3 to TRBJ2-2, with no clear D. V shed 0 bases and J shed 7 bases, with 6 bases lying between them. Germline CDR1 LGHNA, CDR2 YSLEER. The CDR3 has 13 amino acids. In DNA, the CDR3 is TGCGCCAGCAGCCAAGACCGGTACGGGGAGCTGTTTTTT. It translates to CASSQDRYGELFF.

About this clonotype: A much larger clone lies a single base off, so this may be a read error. The CDR3 coding sequence is TGTGCCAGCAGCCCCGTTTCCACATCCTACGAGCATTACTTC. Translation gives CASSPVSTSYEHYF. This chain joins TRBV5-6 and TRBJ2-7; no reliable D call. Germline loops: CDR1 SGHDT, CDR2 YYEEEE. This CDR3 has 14 amino acids.

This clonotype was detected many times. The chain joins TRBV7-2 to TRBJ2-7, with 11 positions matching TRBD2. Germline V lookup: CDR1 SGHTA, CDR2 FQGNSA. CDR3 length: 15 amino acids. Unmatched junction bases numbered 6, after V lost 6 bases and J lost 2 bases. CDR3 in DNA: TGTGCCAGCAGTTGGACTAGCGGGCCCGCCTACGAGCAGTACTTC. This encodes CASSWTSGPAYEQYF.

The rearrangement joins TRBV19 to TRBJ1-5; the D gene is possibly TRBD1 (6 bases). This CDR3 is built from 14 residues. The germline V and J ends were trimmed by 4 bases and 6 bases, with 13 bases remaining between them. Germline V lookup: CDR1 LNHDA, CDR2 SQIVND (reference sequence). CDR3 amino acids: CASSTTGYGQPQHF. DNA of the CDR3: TGTGCCAGTAGTACTACAGGGTATGGTCAGCCCCAGCATTTT. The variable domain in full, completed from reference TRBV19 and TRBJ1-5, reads DGGITQSPKYLFRKEGQNVTLSCEQNLNHDAMYWYRQDPGQGLRLIYYSQIVNDFQKGDIAEGYSVSREKKESFPLTVTSAQKNPTAFYLCASSTTGYGQPQHFGDGTRLSIL.

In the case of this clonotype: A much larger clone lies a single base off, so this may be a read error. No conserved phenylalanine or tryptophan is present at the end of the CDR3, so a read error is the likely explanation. Here the CDR3 DNA reads TGTGCCAGCAGCAAGAAAGAAATCAATCCCGCCTTGAAACACGCTGAAGCTTTCCTT. Protein: CASSKKEINPALKHAEAFL. The V and J genes are TRBV7-8 and TRBJ1-1, with D unresolved. CDR3 length: 19 residues. Germline CDR1 and CDR2: SGHVS and FQNEAQ. The ends were cut back, 5 bases at V and 6 bases at J, with 31 bases in the middle.

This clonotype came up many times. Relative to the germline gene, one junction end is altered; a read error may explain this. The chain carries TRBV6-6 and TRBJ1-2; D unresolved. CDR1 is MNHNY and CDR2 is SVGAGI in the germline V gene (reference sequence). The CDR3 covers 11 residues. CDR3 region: CASSYYYGYTF. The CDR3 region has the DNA TGTGCCAGCAGCTACTACTATGGCTACACCTTC.

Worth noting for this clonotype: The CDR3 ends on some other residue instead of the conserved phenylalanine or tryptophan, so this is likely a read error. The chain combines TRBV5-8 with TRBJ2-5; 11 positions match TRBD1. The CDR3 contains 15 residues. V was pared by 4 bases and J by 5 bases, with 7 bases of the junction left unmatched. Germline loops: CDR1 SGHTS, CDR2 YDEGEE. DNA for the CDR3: TGTGCCAGCAGCCCGGGACAGGGGGTTGGGGAGACCCAGTACCTC. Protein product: CASSPGQGVGETQYL.